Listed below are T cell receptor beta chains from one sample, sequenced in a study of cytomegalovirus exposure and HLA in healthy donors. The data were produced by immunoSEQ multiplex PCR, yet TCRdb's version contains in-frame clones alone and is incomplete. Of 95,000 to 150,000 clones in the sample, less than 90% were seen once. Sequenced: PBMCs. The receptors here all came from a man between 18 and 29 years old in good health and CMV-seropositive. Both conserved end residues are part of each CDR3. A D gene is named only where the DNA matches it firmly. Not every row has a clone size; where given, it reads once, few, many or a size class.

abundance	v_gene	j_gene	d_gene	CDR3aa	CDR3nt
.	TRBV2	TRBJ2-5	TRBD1	CASHQGAVETQYF	TGTGCCAGTCATCAGGGGGCGGTCGAGACCCAGTACTTC
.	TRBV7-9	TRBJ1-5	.	CASSLGGASNQPQHF	TGTGCCAGCAGCTTAGGAGGAGCGAGCAATCAGCCCCAGCATTTT
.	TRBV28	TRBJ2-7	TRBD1	CASSGTGGTYEQYF	TGTGCCAGCAGCGGGACAGGGGGTACCTACGAGCAGTACTTC
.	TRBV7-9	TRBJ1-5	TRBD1	CASSLGGGEQPQHF	TGTGCCAGCAGCTTAGGAGGGGGCGAGCAGCCCCAGCATTTT
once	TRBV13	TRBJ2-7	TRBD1	CASSVGSMQGANEQYF	TGTGCCAGCAGCGTAGGATCCATGCAGGGGGCCAACGAGCAGTACTTC
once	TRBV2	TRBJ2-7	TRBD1	CASSEQQGGYEQYF	TGTGCCAGCAGTGAACAACAGGGGGGTTACGAGCAGTACTTC
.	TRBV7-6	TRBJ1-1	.	CASSLGSGRYPEAFF	TGTGCCAGCAGCTTAGGCTCAGGGAGGTACCCTGAAGCTTTCTTT
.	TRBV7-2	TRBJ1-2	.	CASSLGQGNNYGYTF	TGTGCCAGCAGCTTAGGCCAGGGGAACAACTATGGCTACACCTTC
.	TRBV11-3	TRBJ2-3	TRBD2	CASSFGLAGVTDTQYF	TGTGCCAGCAGCTTCGGACTAGCGGGTGTCACAGATACGCAGTATTTT
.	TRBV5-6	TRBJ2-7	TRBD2	CASSTIAGAYEQYF	TGTGCCAGCAGCACAATAGCGGGGGCCTACGAGCAGTACTTC
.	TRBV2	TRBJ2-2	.	CASSVRGELFF	TGTGCCAGCAGTGTCAGAGGGGAGCTGTTTTTT
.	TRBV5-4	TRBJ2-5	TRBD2	CASPLGRGGLGETQYF	TGTGCCAGCCCCTTAGGTCGGGGGGGCTTGGGGGAGACCCAGTACTTC
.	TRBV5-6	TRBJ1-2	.	CASSLPQDNYGYTF	TGTGCCAGCAGCTTGCCGCAGGATAACTATGGCTACACCTTC
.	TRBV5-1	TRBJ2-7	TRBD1	CASSPGRGTGLYEQYF	TGCGCCAGCAGCCCCGGAAGGGGGACAGGCCTTTACGAGCAGTACTTC
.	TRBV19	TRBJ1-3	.	CASSIDGQLISGNTIYF	TGTGCCAGTAGTATAGATGGGCAGCTGATCTCTGGAAACACCATATATTTT
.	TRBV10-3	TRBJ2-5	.	CAISESHSGTQETQYF	TGTGCCATCAGTGAAAGTCATAGCGGAACGCAAGAGACCCAGTACTTC
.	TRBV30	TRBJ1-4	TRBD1	CAWSVGTGLEKLFF	TGTGCCTGGAGTGTGGGGACAGGGCTGGAAAAACTGTTTTTT
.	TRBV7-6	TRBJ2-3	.	CASSLGGANTQYF	TGTGCCAGCAGCTTAGGGGGAGCGAATACGCAGTATTTT
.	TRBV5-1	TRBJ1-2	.	CASSLAGGDYGYTF	TGCGCCAGCAGCTTGGCTGGGGGCGACTATGGCTACACCTTC
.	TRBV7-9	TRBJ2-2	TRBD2	CASSFPTRTSGDTGELFF	TGTGCCAGCAGCTTCCCCACCCGGACTAGCGGAGATACCGGGGAGCTGTTTTTT
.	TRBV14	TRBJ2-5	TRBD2	CASSHTLAAGETQYF	TGTGCCAGCAGCCACACTCTAGCGGCAGGAGAGACCCAGTACTTC
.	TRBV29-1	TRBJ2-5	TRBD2	CSARLAGGPVVSQETQYF	TGCAGCGCCCGACTAGCGGGGGGGCCAGTTGTATCCCAAGAGACCCAGTACTTC
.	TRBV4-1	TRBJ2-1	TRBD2	CASSQGPSGGYNEQFF	TGCGCCAGCAGCCAAGGGCCTAGCGGGGGTTACAATGAGCAGTTCTTC
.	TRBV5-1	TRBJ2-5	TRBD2	CASSSKTGTSGGAGAETQYF	TGCGCCAGCAGCTCCAAGACCGGGACTAGCGGGGGGGCGGGCGCGGAGACCCAGTACTTC
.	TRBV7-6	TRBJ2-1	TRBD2	CASSLEIAGDPINEQFF	TGTGCCAGCAGCTTAGAAATCGCGGGGGACCCGATCAATGAGCAGTTCTTC
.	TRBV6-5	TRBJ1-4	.	CASSPHRVTEKLFF	TGTGCCAGCAGTCCCCACAGGGTCACAGAAAAACTGTTTTTT
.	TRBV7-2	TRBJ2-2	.	CASSLVERAGELFF	TGTGCCAGCAGCTTAGTTGAGAGGGCCGGGGAGCTGTTTTTT
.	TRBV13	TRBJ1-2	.	CASSDQGLDYTF	TGTGCCAGCAGCGACCAGGGACTTGACTACACCTTC
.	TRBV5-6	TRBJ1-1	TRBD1	CASSLGTGGLTFF	TGTGCCAGCAGCTTGGGGACAGGGGGCTTGACTTTCTTT
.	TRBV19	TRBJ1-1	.	CASFGGTEAFF	TGTGCCAGTTTCGGCGGCACTGAAGCTTTCTTT
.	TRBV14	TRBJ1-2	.	CASSQGLQGYYGYTF	TGTGCCAGCAGCCAGGGTCTACAGGGCTACTATGGCTACACCTTC
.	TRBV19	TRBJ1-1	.	CASTPGEFNTEAFF	TGTGCCAGTACCCCGGGGGAGTTTAACACTGAAGCTTTCTTT
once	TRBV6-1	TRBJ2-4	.	CASSEASSGYIQYF	TGTGCCAGCAGTGAAGCTTCCAGCGGTTACATTCAGTACTTC
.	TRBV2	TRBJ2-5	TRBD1	CASSEGDRGYETQYF	TGTGCCAGCAGTGAAGGGGACAGGGGATATGAGACCCAGTACTTC